This note documents a single TCR beta chain sequence. The target antigen is unknown. Germline CDR1 is MDHEN and CDR2 is SYDVKM. This CDR3 is 14 amino acids long. J was trimmed by 3 bases and V by 3 bases; bases with no gene match: 4. This record comes from a study of T cells and Merkel cell carcinoma outcomes. Points from the study as a whole: In Merkel cell carcinoma, repertoire and T-cell density reportedly predicted outcomes.

Clones were sequenced by immunoSEQ multiplex PCR, and TCRdb holds only the in-frame ones, with some missing. The sample lists over 10,000 clones; just under 97% were seen once. The material sequenced was tumor tissue from Merkel cell carcinoma. This rearrangement joins TRBV28 to TRBJ1-2; 7 bases match TRBD1. This TCR came from a human donor with Merkel cell carcinoma. CDR3 amino acids: CASSFPGQHYGYTF. Written as DNA, the CDR3 is TGTGCCAGCAGTTTTCCGGGACAGCACTATGGCTACACCTTC.